This T cell receptor beta chain is from a study of T cell changes during pregnancy in multiple sclerosis. The sample holds many counts of this clone. TCRdb's table, derived via immunoSEQ multiplex PCR, lists solely in-frame clones and lacks some. The data show about 53,000 clones, about 90% seen once. The CDR3 runs to 15 residues. The germline V gene encodes CDR1 MGHRA and CDR2 YSYEKL. J lost 7 bases, V lost 4 bases, and 5 bases had no gene match. The starting material was peripheral blood, obtained after pregnancy. The origin of this receptor is a female donor in good health, enrolled as a control in a pregnancy study. The genes are TRBV4-1 and TRBJ2-1, with 12 bases that match TRBD2. The CDR3 spells CASSRWTSGANEQFF. In DNA, the CDR3 is TGCGCCAGCAGCCGATGGACTAGCGGGGCTAATGAGCAGTTCTTC.